This paragraph reports one T cell receptor (beta chain). The data derive from a study of cytomegalovirus exposure and HLA in healthy donors. From germline, CDR1 is MNHNS and CDR2 SASEGT. The CDR3 totals 19 residues. Trimming left V 2 bases short and J 5 bases short, with 25 bases between. Some clones are missing from TCRdb's copy, which holds only in-frame ones; the method was immunoSEQ multiplex PCR. This table has some 240,000 clones, around 88% appearing once. The sequenced material came from PBMCs. J is TRBJ2-1 and V is TRBV6-1; the D is unclear. The clonotype comes from a woman aged 25 to 39 in good health and CMV-seropositive. CDR3 bases: TGTGCCAGCAGTGAAACGTCCCCTTCGGCGGCCAAGCTGAACAATGAGCAGTTCTTC. Protein sequence: CASSETSPSAAKLNNEQFF.